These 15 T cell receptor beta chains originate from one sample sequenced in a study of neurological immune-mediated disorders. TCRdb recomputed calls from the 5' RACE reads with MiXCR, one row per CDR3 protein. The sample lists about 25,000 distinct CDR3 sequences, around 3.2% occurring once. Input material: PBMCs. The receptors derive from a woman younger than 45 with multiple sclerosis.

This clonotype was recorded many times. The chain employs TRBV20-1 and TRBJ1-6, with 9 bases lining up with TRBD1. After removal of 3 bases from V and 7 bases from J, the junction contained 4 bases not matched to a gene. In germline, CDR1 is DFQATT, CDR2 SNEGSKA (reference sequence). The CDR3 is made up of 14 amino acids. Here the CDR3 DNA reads TGCAGTGCTAGGTGGACAGGGGTAAATTCACCCCTCCACTTT. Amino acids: CSARWTGVNSPLHF.

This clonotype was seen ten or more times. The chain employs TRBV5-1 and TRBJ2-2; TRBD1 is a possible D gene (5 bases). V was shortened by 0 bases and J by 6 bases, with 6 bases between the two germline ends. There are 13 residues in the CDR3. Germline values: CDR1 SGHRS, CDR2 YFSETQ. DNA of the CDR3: TGCGCCAGCAGCTTGGGACAGTCCGGGGAGCTGTTTTTT. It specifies CASSLGQSGELFF.

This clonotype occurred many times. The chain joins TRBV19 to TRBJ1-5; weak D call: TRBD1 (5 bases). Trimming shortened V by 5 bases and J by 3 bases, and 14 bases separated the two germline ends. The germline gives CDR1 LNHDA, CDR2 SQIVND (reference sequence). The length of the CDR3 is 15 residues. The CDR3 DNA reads TGTGCCAGTAGTGCCACCTCGACAGTCAATCAGCCCCAGCATTTT. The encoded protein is CASSATSTVNQPQHF.

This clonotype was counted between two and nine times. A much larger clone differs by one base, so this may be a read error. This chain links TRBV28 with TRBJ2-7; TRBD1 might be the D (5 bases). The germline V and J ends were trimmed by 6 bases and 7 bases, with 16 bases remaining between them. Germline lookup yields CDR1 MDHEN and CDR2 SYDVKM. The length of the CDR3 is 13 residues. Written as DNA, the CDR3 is TGTGCCAGCAGCAGGGTGATCCCCTTAGAGCAGTACTTC. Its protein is CASSRVIPLEQYF.

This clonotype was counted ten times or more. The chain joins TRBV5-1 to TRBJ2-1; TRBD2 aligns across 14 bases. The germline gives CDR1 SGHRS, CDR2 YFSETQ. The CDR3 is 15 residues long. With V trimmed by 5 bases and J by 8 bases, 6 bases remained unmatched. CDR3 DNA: TGCGCCAGCAGACCGACTAGCGGGGGGGGGTATGAGCAGTTCTTC. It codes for CASRPTSGGGYEQFF.

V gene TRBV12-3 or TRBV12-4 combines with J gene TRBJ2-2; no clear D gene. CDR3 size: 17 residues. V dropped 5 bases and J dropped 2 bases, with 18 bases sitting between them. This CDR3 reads CASSHAPIARNTGELFF. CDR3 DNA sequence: TGTGCCAGCAGTCACGCTCCCATCGCCAGAAACACCGGGGAGCTGTTTTTT.

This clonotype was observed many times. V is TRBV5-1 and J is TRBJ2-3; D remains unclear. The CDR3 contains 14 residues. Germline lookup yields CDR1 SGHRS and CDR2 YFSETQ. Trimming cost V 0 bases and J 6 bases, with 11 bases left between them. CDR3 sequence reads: CASSLEGRQDTQYF. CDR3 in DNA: TGCGCCAGCAGCTTGGAAGGCAGGCAGGATACGCAGTATTTT.

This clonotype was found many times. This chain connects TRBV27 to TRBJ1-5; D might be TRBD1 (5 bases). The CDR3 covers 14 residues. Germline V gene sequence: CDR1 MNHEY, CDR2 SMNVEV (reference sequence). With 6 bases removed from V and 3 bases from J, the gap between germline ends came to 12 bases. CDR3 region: CASRSGRFNQPQHF. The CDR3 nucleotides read TGTGCCAGCAGGTCGGGACGGTTCAATCAGCCCCAGCATTTT.

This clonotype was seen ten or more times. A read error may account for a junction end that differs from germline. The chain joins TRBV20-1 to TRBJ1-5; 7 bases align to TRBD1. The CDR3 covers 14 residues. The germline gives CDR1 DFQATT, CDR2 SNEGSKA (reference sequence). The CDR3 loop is CSARDGTEMRPQNF. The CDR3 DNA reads TGCAGTGCTAGAGACGGGACAGAAATGAGACCCCAGAATTTT.

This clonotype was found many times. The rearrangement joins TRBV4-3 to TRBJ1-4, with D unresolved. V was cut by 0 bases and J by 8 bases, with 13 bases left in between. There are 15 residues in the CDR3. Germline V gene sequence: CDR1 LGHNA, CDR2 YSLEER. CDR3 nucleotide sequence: TGCGCCAGCAGCCAAGAAGTAAAGGCGAGGGAAAAACTGTTTTTT. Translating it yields CASSQEVKAREKLFF.

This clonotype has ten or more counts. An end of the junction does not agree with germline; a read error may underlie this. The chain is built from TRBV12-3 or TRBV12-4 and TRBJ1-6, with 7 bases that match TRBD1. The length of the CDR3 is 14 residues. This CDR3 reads CASSIPGGGSPLNF. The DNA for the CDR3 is TGTGCCAGCAGTATCCCAGGGGGAGGTTCACCCCTCAACTTT.

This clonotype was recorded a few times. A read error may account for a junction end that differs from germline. CDR3: CASSLDSIRKTIYF. In nucleotides, the CDR3 is TGTGCCAGCAGCTTAGACAGTATTCGAAAAACCATATATTTT. V and J are TRBV7-9 and TRBJ1-3, with no clear D. This CDR3 is 14 amino acids long. Germline-derived CDR1 and CDR2 are SEHNR and FQNEAQ (reference sequence).

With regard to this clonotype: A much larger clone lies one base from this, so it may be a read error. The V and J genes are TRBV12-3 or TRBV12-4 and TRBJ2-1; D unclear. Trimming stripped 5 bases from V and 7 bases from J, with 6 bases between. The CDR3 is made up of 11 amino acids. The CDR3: CASSTRNEQFF. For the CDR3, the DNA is TGTGCCAGCAGTACCCGGAATGAGCAGTTCTTC.

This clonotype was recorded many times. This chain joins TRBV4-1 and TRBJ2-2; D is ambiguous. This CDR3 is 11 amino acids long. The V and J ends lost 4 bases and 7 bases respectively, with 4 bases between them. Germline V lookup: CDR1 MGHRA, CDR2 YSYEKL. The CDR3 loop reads CASSRGGELFF. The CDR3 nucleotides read TGCGCCAGCAGCCGCGGCGGGGAGCTGTTTTTT.

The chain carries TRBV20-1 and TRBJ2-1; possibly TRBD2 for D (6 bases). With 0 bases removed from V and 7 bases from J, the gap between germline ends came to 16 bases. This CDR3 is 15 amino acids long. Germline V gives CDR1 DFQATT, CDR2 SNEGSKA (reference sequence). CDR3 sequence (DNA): TGCAGTGCTAGAGATGCGGGTGGCGCGGGGAATGAGCAGTTCTTC. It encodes CSARDAGGAGNEQFF.